This T cell receptor beta chain was captured in a study of blood T cell repertoires in COVID-19 (dated by TCRdb to the early 2020s). Study-level background: The collaborator samples originated in the United States, Italy and Spain and spanned the acute and convalescent phases of COVID-19. The material from the prospective study consisted of cDNA or gDNA derived from T cells, B-cell-depleted T cells, or PBMCs. Deeply sampled blood TCRbeta repertoires from subjects exposed to, actively infected with, or recovered from COVID-19 were included in the dataset. The repertoires were released in a freely available public database meant as a resource for research on the immune response to SARS-CoV-2. The samples were drawn from two sources: the first 160 participants of the ongoing ImmuneRACE study, and 1,000 to 1,500 subjects contributed by 6 global collaborators. The sample metadata nearly always contained a de-identified subject ID, COVID-19 status, age in years and sex. HLA class I and class II types, where available, came from metadata supplied by the sample provider rather than from assay-based typing.

In the prospective study, participants were about 18 to 89 years old, resided in about two dozen geographic areas of the United States, and were enrolled through a virtual design. Cohort assignment in the prospective study relied on participant-reported clinical history from a screening survey and a study questionnaire. For ImmuneRACE Cohort 3, a participant was defined as recovered based on two consecutive negative NP/OP PCR tests, clearance by a healthcare professional, or resolution of symptoms. In the prospective study, whole blood, serum and a nasopharyngeal or oropharyngeal swab were collected from each participant by mobile phlebotomists. Prospective study participants could optionally give additional blood draws and questionnaires over an approximately 2-month period. Before DNA extraction, blood samples from the prospective study were shipped at room temperature or frozen. TCRbeta CDR3 regions were amplified from genomic DNA by means of the immunoSEQ Assay, a bias-controlled multiplex PCR. The original pipeline was this. Within the assay, amplification of reference gene primers was used to estimate how many nucleated cells each sample contained. Sequence reads were collapsed and filtered to measure the absolute abundance of every unique TCRbeta CDR3 rearrangement. For each sample, productive Simpson clonality was calculated as the square root of Simpson's diversity index across productive rearrangements. In its TCRdb copy, this immuneACCESS table keeps in-frame sequences only and misses some clones. Where compared with another copy, unresolved V genes explain less than half of these, and the others have no known cause. V and J calls plus clone size are reproduced from that table; the DNA served to infer D and trimming. Across this sample there are 150,000 or so clones, with around 82% seen only once. The top ten clonotypes cover just over 6% of the sample.

General findings and caveats noted by the study authors: The quantity of clinical and demographic metadata differed by source and by participant and was supplied without curation.

As to this clone: Which antigen it targets is not known. Base qualities were left out, and no much larger clone turns up one base away.

V trim: 0 bases; J trim: 6 bases; unmatched bases: 8. As encoded in the germline V gene (reference sequence), CDR1 is LGHDT while CDR2 is YNNKEL. Spanning cysteine to phenylalanine, the CDR3 consists of 16 amino acids. Here the CDR3 DNA is all that survives: 48 bases in frame from base 1. The V and J segments used are TRBV3-1 (or the pseudogene TRBV3-2) and TRBJ2-4; 7 bases in the junction line up with TRBD2. The clonotype was recovered from a woman between 45 and 65 years old who had recovered from COVID-19. Sequenced: PBMCs or T cells enriched from blood (not recorded which). The nucleotides are TGTGCCAGCAGCCAAGATGGAGGACTAGAGGGAAACATTCAGTACTTC. Translated, this is CASSQDGGLEGNIQYF.